These T cell receptor beta chains were read from a single sample in a study of T cell therapy after organ transplantation. The method was immunoSEQ multiplex PCR; TCRdb's version includes in-frame clones alone and lacks a portion of them. The data show approximately 20,000 clones, roughly four fifths seen once. These receptors' antigens are unknown. The sample was CD8+ T cells from blood, taken after autologous CMV-specific T cell therapy. The source is a human patient who had received a solid organ transplant and had CMV disease. Some T cells may be the graft donor's. Each CDR3 is given with its conserved first and last residue. D genes are given only for firm matches. Clone size is not always given. Where it is, it says once, few, many or a class for expanded clones.

j_call: TRBJ1-2
v_call: TRBV30
clone_size: few
d_call: .
cdr3_nt: TGTGCCTGGAGTGTATCGGGGGGCTATGGCTACACCTTC
cdr3_aa: CAWSVSGGYGYTF

j_call: TRBJ2-3
v_call: TRBV30
clone_size: .
d_call: .
cdr3_nt: TGTGCCTGGAGTGTAGTAGGGGCGGGAACAGATACGCAGTATTTT
cdr3_aa: CAWSVVGAGTDTQYF

j_call: TRBJ1-1
v_call: TRBV4-2
clone_size: few
d_call: TRBD1
cdr3_nt: TGTGCCAGCAGCCAAGAATCCGACAGGGCCAGGGCTTTCTTT
cdr3_aa: CASSQESDRARAFF

j_call: TRBJ1-2
v_call: TRBV6-6
clone_size: .
d_call: TRBD1
cdr3_nt: TGTGCCAGCAGCCTAACCTCCGGACAGGGAGAAGGCTACACCTTC
cdr3_aa: CASSLTSGQGEGYTF

j_call: TRBJ2-7
v_call: TRBV11-2
clone_size: .
d_call: .
cdr3_nt: TGTGCCAGCAGCTATGAAACCTACGAGCAGTACTTC
cdr3_aa: CASSYETYEQYF

j_call: TRBJ2-3
v_call: TRBV5-4
clone_size: .
d_call: .
cdr3_nt: TGTGCCAGCAGCTTTGGTAGGGACGCAGATACGCAGTATTTT
cdr3_aa: CASSFGRDADTQYF

j_call: TRBJ2-7
v_call: TRBV18
clone_size: .
d_call: .
cdr3_nt: TGTGCCAGCTCACCCCCGACTAGTCACCCCACGTGCGAGCAGTACTTC
cdr3_aa: CASSPPTSHPTCEQYF

j_call: TRBJ2-1
v_call: TRBV6-1
clone_size: .
d_call: .
cdr3_nt: TGTGCCAGCAGTGAAGACAACCTTGCGGGCGAGTACAATGAGCAGTTCTTC
cdr3_aa: CASSEDNLAGEYNEQFF

j_call: TRBJ1-5
v_call: TRBV4-1
clone_size: .
d_call: .
cdr3_nt: TGCGCCAGCAGCCGTTATGAGGAAGATAGCAATCAGCCCCAGCATTTT
cdr3_aa: CASSRYEEDSNQPQHF

j_call: TRBJ2-1
v_call: TRBV29-1
clone_size: .
d_call: TRBD1
cdr3_nt: TGCAGCGTTGAGTCAGGGGGCGGCTATGAGCAGTTCTTC
cdr3_aa: CSVESGGGYEQFF

j_call: TRBJ2-3
v_call: TRBV7-8
clone_size: .
d_call: TRBD2
cdr3_nt: TGTGCCAGCAGCTTAAAGGGGCTAGCGGGCACAGATACGCAGTATTTT
cdr3_aa: CASSLKGLAGTDTQYF

j_call: TRBJ2-5
v_call: TRBV7-6
clone_size: .
d_call: TRBD1
cdr3_nt: TGTGCCAGCAGCTTGTTTGCGACAGGGGCTCATCGAGAGACCCAGTACTTC
cdr3_aa: CASSLFATGAHRETQYF

j_call: TRBJ1-1
v_call: TRBV19
clone_size: .
d_call: .
cdr3_nt: TGTGCCAGTAGTATCTCAATGAACACTGAAGCTTTCTTT
cdr3_aa: CASSISMNTEAFF

j_call: TRBJ1-2
v_call: TRBV11-2
clone_size: .
d_call: .
cdr3_nt: TGTGCCAGCAGCCTAACGCACGCGGGAACAACTAACTATGGCTACACCTTC
cdr3_aa: CASSLTHAGTTNYGYTF

j_call: TRBJ2-2
v_call: TRBV9
clone_size: once
d_call: TRBD2
cdr3_nt: TGTGCCAGCAGGTCTAGCGGGGCGAACACCGGGGAGCTGTTTTTT
cdr3_aa: CASRSSGANTGELFF